This entry concerns a single T cell receptor beta chain. V was pared by 3 bases and J by 2 bases, with 4 bases of the junction left unmatched. Germline CDR1 is MGHDK and CDR2 is SYGVNS. The CDR3 totals 16 residues. The data belong to a study of shared T cell receptors in the human thymus. TCRdb's copy holds only in-frame clones and misses some; the assay was immunoSEQ multiplex PCR. The sample includes 640,000 or so clones, more than 70% of them seen just once. The sample also formed part of further work on human thymus T cells. That publication notes: Each of the donors was a healthy Finnish infant who was undergoing open corrective cardiac surgery for congenital heart defects. Thymus specimens were resections from corrective heart surgery. Thymic and blood repertoires showed apparently biased V and J gene usage.

The sequenced sample was thymocytes. This sequence originates from a boy under three years old with a congenital heart defect. The chain couples TRBV25-1 to TRBJ2-2; 9 positions match TRBD1. CDR3 nucleotide sequence: TGTGCCAGCAGTGAGGGGACAGGGAAAAACACCGGGGAGCTGTTTTTT. Its translation: CASSEGTGKNTGELFF.